Described below is a single T cell receptor beta chain sequence and its context. These data originate in a study of blood T cell repertoires in COVID-19. Turning to the study itself: Sites across the United States, Italy and Spain contributed samples from acute and convalescent COVID-19.

The CDR3 covers 13 residues. The germline gives CDR1 MNHEY, CDR2 SVGAGI. Trimming at V came to 6 bases and at J to 2 bases, leaving 3 bases not matched to a gene. The protocol was immunoSEQ multiplex PCR, while the TCRdb copy is restricted to in-frame clones and leaves out a portion. In the table there are 100,000 to 120,000 clones, approximately 81% of which are singletons. Sequenced material: peripheral blood. V is TRBV6-5 and J is TRBJ1-2; 7 bases fit TRBD1. This TCR derives from a human donor in a cohort sampled during active COVID-19. CDR3 sequence (DNA): TGTGCCAGCAGAACGGGACAGAACTATGGCTACACCTTC. Translating gives CASRTGQNYGYTF.